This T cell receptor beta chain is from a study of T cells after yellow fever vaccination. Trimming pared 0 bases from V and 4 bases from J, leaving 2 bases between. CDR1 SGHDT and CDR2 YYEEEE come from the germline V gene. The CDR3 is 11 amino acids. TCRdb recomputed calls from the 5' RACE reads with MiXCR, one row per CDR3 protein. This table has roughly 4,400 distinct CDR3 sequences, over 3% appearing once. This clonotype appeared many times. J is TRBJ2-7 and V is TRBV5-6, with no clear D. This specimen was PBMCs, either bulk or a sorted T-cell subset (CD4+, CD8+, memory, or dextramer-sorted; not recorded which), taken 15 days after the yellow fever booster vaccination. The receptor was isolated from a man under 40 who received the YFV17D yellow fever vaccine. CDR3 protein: CASSLEYEQYF. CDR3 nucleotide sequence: TGTGCCAGCAGCTTGGAATACGAGCAGTACTTC.